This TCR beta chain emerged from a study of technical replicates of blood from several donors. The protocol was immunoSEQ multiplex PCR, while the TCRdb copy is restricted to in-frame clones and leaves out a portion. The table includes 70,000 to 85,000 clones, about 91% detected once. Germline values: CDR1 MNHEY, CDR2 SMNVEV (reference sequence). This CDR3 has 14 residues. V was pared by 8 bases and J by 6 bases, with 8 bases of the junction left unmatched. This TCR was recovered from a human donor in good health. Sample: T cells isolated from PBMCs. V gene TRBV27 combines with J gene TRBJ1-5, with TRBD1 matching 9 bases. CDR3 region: CASQAVQGAQPQHF. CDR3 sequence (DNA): TGTGCCAGCCAAGCGGTACAGGGGGCTCAGCCCCAGCATTTT.